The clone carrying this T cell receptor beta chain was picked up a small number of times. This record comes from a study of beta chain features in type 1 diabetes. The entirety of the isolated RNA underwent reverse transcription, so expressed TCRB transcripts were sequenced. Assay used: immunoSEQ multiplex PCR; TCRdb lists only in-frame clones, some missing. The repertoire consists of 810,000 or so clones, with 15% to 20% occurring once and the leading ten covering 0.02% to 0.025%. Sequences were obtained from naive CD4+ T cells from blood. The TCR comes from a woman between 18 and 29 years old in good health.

CDR3 loop: CASSQATYEAADTQYF. CDR3 nucleotide sequence: TGTGCCAGCAGCCAAGCGACTTATGAGGCGGCAGATACGCAGTATTTT. The V and J genes are TRBV4-2 and TRBJ2-3, with D hard to call. The CDR3 is 16 residues long. Germline V gene sequence: CDR1 LGHNA, CDR2 YNFKEQ. V gave up 1 base and J gave up 4 bases, with 15 bases separating them.